The sequence of this T cell receptor beta chain was determined in a study of T cell responses to AZD1222 COVID-19 vaccine. Study as a whole: Second-dose groups at about 4 or about 12 weeks were pooled. Study findings and constraints: Vaccine-associated CD4 TCRs ranged over spike, dominating at 160-218 and 743-854. Repertoires were obtained solely post-peak T cell response.

TCRdb's table, derived via immunoSEQ multiplex PCR, lists solely in-frame clones and lacks some. The data show 150,000 or so clones, with 90% to 95% seen just once and more than 0.8% held by the top ten. Regarding this clone: Its antigen remains unknown.

V lost 5 bases to trimming and J lost 3 bases; unmatched junction nucleotides: 0. The CDR3 contains 13 residues. Germline V lookup: CDR1 LNHDA, CDR2 SQIVND (reference sequence). The chain uses TRBV19 and TRBJ2-2; 7 nucleotides line up with TRBD2. This specimen was peripheral blood, taken on day 0 of AZD1222 vaccination. This TCR came from an adult in good health. DNA for the CDR3: TGTGCCAGTAGTCGGGGGGACACCGGGGAGCTGTTTTTT. The encoded protein is CASSRGDTGELFF.